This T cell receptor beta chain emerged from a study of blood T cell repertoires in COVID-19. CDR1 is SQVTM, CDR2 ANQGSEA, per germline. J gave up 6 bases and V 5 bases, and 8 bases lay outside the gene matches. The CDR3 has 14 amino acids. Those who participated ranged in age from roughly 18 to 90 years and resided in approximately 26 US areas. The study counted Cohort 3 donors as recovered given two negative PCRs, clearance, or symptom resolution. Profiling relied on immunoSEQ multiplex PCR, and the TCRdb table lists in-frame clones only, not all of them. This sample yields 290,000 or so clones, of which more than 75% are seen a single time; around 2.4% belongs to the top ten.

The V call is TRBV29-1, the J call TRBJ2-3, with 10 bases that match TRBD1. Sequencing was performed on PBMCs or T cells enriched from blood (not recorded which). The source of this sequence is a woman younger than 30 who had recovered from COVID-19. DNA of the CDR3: TGCAGCGTTCAGGACAGGGGGAATCGGGATACGCAGTATTTT. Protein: CSVQDRGNRDTQYF.